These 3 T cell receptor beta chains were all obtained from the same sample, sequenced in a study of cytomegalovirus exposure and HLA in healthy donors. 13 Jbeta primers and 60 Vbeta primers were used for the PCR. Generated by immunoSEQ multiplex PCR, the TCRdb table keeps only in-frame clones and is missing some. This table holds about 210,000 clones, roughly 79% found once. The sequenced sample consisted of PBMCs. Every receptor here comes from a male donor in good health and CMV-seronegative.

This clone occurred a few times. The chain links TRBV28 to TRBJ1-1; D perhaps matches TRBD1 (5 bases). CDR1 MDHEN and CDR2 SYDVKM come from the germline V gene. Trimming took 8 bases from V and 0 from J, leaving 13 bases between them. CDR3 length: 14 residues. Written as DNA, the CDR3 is TGTGCCAGCGTTTCTCCAGGGATGAACACTGAAGCTTTCTTT. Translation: CASVSPGMNTEAFF.

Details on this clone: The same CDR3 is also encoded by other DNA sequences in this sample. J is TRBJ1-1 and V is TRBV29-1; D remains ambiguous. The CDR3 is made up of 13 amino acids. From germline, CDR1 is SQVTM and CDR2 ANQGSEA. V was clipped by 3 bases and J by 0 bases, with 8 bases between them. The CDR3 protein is CSVDRSMNTEAFF. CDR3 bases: TGCAGCGTTGACAGGTCCATGAACACTGAAGCTTTCTTT.

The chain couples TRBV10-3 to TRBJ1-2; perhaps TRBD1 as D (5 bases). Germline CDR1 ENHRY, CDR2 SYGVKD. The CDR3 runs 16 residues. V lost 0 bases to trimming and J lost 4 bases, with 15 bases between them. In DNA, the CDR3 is TGTGCCATCAGTGAGTCCCGGGGGGGAACTCTCTATGGCTACACCTTC. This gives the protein CAISESRGGTLYGYTF.